This TCR beta chain was sequenced during a study of blood T cell repertoires in COVID-19. Overall study: Some COVID-19 samples were acute and others convalescent; all came from the United States, Italy and Spain.

In the authors' methods: Estimation of nucleated cell counts relied on the amplification of reference gene primers. Clones were sequenced by immunoSEQ multiplex PCR, and TCRdb holds only the in-frame ones, with some missing. V and J calls plus clone size are reproduced from that table; the DNA served to infer D and trimming. The sample lists about 310,000 clones; about nine tenths were seen once. The CDR3 sequence is 14 residues long. Germline V lookup: CDR1 SGDLS, CDR2 YYNGEE. Trimming at V came to 4 bases and at J to 6 bases, leaving 4 bases not matched to a gene. The origin of this receptor is a middle-aged man with active or convalescent COVID-19. Input material: peripheral blood. This chain uses TRBV9 with TRBJ2-1; TRBD1 matches 10 bases. CDR3 residues: CASSSDRGLNEQFF. The CDR3 DNA sequence: TGTGCCAGCAGCTCAGACAGGGGGCTCAATGAGCAGTTCTTC.